This TCR beta chain was captured in a study of blood T cells in healthy people across ages. Overall study results and limits: Investigators treated diversity estimates from one million T cells as underestimates.

The CDR3 totals 13 residues. Trimming took off 0 bases at V and 6 bases at J, with 8 bases between the two ends. CDR1 and CDR2 from the germline V gene are SQVTM and ANQGSEA. On this clonotype itself: Its antigen is unknown.

Per individual sample, total RNA of at least 5.5 micrograms was extracted. A J-beta primer mix and a sample-barcoded 5' primer were used in a second PCR of roughly 6 to 12 cycles. TCRdb re-derived calls from the 5' RACE reads in MiXCR, one entry per CDR3 protein. This table holds 800,000 or so distinct CDR3 sequences, just under 25% found once. These data are also associated with another study on T cells of mothers and their children. From that study: Added by the second PCR's M1S primer were sample barcodes and 2-4 random nucleotides.

This rearrangement joins TRBV29-1 to TRBJ1-4, with D maybe TRBD1 (5 bases). This receptor was taken from a boy aged 10-17 years in good health. Sequenced material: blood. CDR3 amino acids: CSVEEGRDEKLFF. The DNA of the CDR3 is TGCAGCGTTGAAGAGGGGCGGGATGAAAAACTGTTTTTT.